These T cell receptor beta chains were read from a single sample in a study of OX40 agonist ivuxolimab in advanced cancers. The method was immunoSEQ multiplex PCR; TCRdb's version includes in-frame clones alone and lacks a portion of them. This table holds approximately 48,000 clones, approximately 80% found once. Sequencing was performed on CD4+ or CD8+ T cells sorted from blood, taken in a trial of the OX40 agonist ivuxolimab. The source of these receptors is an adult with an advanced solid tumor such as melanoma, head and neck, liver or kidney cancer. CDR3s include the opening cysteine and the closing phenylalanine or tryptophan.

TRBJ1-5,TRBV19,CASTELWTGANQPQHF
TRBJ2-5,TRBV5-8,CASSLEPHQETQYF
TRBJ1-6,TRBV7-9,CASSLGETYNSPLHF
TRBJ1-4,TRBV5-4,CASSFPNEKLFF
TRBJ2-7,TRBV5-6,CASSLVQGASYEQYF
TRBJ2-1,TRBV19,CASSFRVTDNEQFF
TRBJ2-5,TRBV10-3,CAISDRGSRDAQYF
TRBJ2-2,TRBV29-1,CSVELRNTGELFF
TRBJ1-6,TRBV7-2,CASSSRTGFSSPLHF
TRBJ1-2,TRBV2,CASSDIGWGYTF
TRBJ2-1,TRBV10-3,CAISQLAGGYNEQFF
TRBJ2-1,TRBV19,CASRAGLAGVKFYEQFF
TRBJ1-2,TRBV7-8,CASSRTGLSYGYTF
TRBJ2-7,TRBV7-2,CASQGAGGEQYF
TRBJ2-7,TRBV2,CASGSRQATYEQYF
TRBJ2-3,TRBV19,CASSIVPDTQYF
TRBJ1-5,TRBV6-6,CASRDRVGDQPQHF
TRBJ1-2,TRBV4-1,CASSHLGFSNYGYTF
TRBJ2-7,TRBV11-2,CASSRLAGAYEQYF
TRBJ1-2,TRBV7-3,CASSLRGRGMANYGYTF
TRBJ1-3,TRBV28,CASSPADLSGNTIYF
TRBJ2-3,TRBV7-6,CASSGRGTSPTDTQYF
TRBJ1-2,TRBV5-5,CASSLVSGNYGYTF
TRBJ1-5,TRBV19,CASKQSNQPQHF
TRBJ1-3,TRBV4-1,CASSQVQSSGNTIYF
TRBJ1-4,TRBV28,CASSYDSATNEKLFF
TRBJ1-5,TRBV28,CASSLRRDNQPQHF
TRBJ2-3,TRBV7-2,CASSLDTDTQYF
TRBJ2-2,TRBV5-4,CASSLRQRADTGELFF
TRBJ1-1,TRBV5-1,CASSFTQNFNTEAFF
TRBJ1-6,TRBV5-1,CASSLEGGSSPLHF
TRBJ2-5,TRBV4-3,CASSQDLTGAGGETQYF
TRBJ2-2,TRBV28,CATLKDLGGELFF
TRBJ1-1,TRBV27,CASTTMTGRGGNTEAFF
TRBJ2-3,TRBV6-1,CASLYGGGDTQYF
TRBJ2-5,TRBV18,CASSPGLAGQETQYF
TRBJ2-1,TRBV7-3,CASSFRVGDYPFNEQFF
TRBJ2-1,TRBV18,CASSPQVSGYYNEQFF
TRBJ2-3,TRBV7-8,CASSLVDGGRSDTQYF
-,TRBV10-2,CASSEAQGSSYEQYF
TRBJ2-2,TRBV11-3,CASSGTGELFF
TRBJ2-5,TRBV4-3,CASSQAPYQAHLEETQYF
TRBJ2-7,TRBV7-6,CASSTGPEQYF
TRBJ1-5,TRBV5-5,CASSLAWGAGPQHF
TRBJ1-2,TRBV5-8,CASSSQGYYGYTF
TRBJ2-1,TRBV9,CASSVANNEQFF
TRBJ1-6,TRBV7-2,CASSLTVSSPLHF
TRBJ2-3,TRBV2,CAGGAASSTDTQYF